These 4 T cell receptor beta chains came from one sample sequenced in a study of cytomegalovirus exposure and HLA in healthy donors. This PCR relied on a set of 60 Vbeta primers and 13 Jbeta primers. Sequencing used immunoSEQ multiplex PCR; TCRdb keeps in-frame clones, though not all of them. This table holds around 160,000 clones, approximately 77% found once. The sequenced sample consisted of PBMCs. The receptors originated from a man aged 45 to 65 in good health and CMV-seropositive.

This sequence joins TRBV2 and TRBJ1-6; unclear D gene. The CDR3 runs to 16 residues. Germline CDR1 reads SNHLY; CDR2 reads FYNNEI. With 7 bases removed from V and 7 bases from J, the gap between germline ends came to 20 bases. The CDR3 nucleotides read TGTGCCAGCACCGAAAGGAGGGTCGTTTGGAATTCACCCCTCCACTTT. It codes for CASTERRVVWNSPLHF.

The rearrangement joins TRBV7-2 to TRBJ2-7; D is perhaps TRBD1 (5 bases). Germline V gene lookup returns CDR1 SGHTA and CDR2 FQGNSA. The CDR3 runs 16 residues. The V and J ends lost 5 bases and 0 bases respectively, with 17 bases between them. Written as DNA, the CDR3 is TGTGCCAGCAGCCTTAGCCGGCACAGGAGCTCCTACGAGCAGTACTTC. Translated: CASSLSRHRSSYEQYF.

V usage is TRBV14 and J usage is TRBJ2-7; TRBD2 is a possible D gene (5 bases). Germline V CDR1 and CDR2: SGHDN, FVKESK. The CDR3 runs to 11 residues. The V and J ends lost 1 base and 9 bases respectively, with 7 bases between them. In DNA, the CDR3 is TGTGCCAGCAGCCAAGTTGGACTGCAGTACTTC. Translating gives CASSQVGLQYF.

This rearrangement joins TRBV5-5 to TRBJ1-1; the match to TRBD1 covers 7 bases. Per the germline V gene, CDR1 is SGHKS and CDR2 is YYEKEE (reference sequence). The V and J ends lost 3 bases and 4 bases, in that order; junction bases with no gene match: 9. There are 15 residues in the CDR3. CDR3 loop: CASSSTTGRGTEAFF. DNA of the CDR3: TGTGCCAGCAGCTCTACGACAGGGCGGGGCACTGAAGCTTTCTTT.